Each of the 21 T cell receptor beta chains below was sequenced from the same sample in a study of blood T cell repertoires in COVID-19. Some clones are missing from TCRdb's copy, which holds only in-frame ones; the method was immunoSEQ multiplex PCR. Here the sample spans roughly 220,000 clones, 80% to 85% being singletons. The source material was peripheral blood. The source is a woman aged 30 to 39 who had recovered from COVID-19.

This clone was recorded a few times. This chain uses TRBV9 with TRBJ1-1; unclear D gene. Germline loops: CDR1 SGDLS, CDR2 YYNGEE. The germline V and J ends were trimmed by 0 bases and 6 bases, with 9 bases remaining between them. This CDR3 is 13 amino acids long. The CDR3 sequence: CASSVVGGAEAFF. The DNA of the CDR3 is TGTGCCAGCAGCGTAGTGGGAGGCGCTGAAGCTTTCTTT.

CDR3 sequence: CASRKISGTTTDTQYF. The CDR3 nucleotides read TGTGCCAGCAGGAAGATTAGCGGGACAACCACAGATACGCAGTATTTT. This chain connects TRBV5-4 to TRBJ2-3; 8 nucleotides agree with TRBD2. V trimming: 5 bases; J trimming: 2 bases; junction bases outside the gene matches: 10. The CDR3 is 16 residues long. Germline V gene sequence: CDR1 SGHNT, CDR2 YYREEE (reference sequence).

The chain links TRBV7-9 to TRBJ1-1; D is perhaps TRBD1 (5 bases). CDR3 size: 14 residues. Trimming cost V 5 bases and J 0 bases, with 10 bases left between them. Germline V gene lookup returns CDR1 SEHNR and CDR2 FQNEAQ (reference sequence). The CDR3 coding sequence is TGTGCCAGCAGCCCCGGGGGGTTGAACACTGAAGCTTTCTTT. As protein: CASSPGGLNTEAFF.

The chain joins TRBV5-1 to TRBJ1-1; tentatively, D is TRBD1 (5 bases). The germline CDR1 and CDR2 sequences are SGHRS and YFSETQ. The CDR3 runs 13 residues. V lost 4 bases and J 6 bases, leaving 13 bases between the germline ends. CDR3 protein: CASSRGGVSEAFF. The DNA for the CDR3 is TGCGCCAGCAGCCGGGGGGGAGTCTCTGAAGCTTTCTTT.

This clone has just one count. This rearrangement joins TRBV11-2 to TRBJ1-4; D gene uncertain. The CDR3 extends over 16 amino acids. Germline CDR1 reads SGHAT; CDR2 reads FQNNGV. Trimming took 4 bases from V and 3 from J, leaving 15 bases between them. CDR3 sequence: CASSSSGGRSNEKLFF. For the CDR3, the DNA is TGTGCCAGCAGCTCCTCGGGAGGACGGTCTAATGAAAAACTGTTTTTT.

The V gene is TRBV5-1, the J gene TRBJ1-4, with 7 bases lining up with TRBD1. The CDR3 sequence is 18 residues long. Germline loops: CDR1 SGHRS, CDR2 YFSETQ. J gave up 5 bases and V 0 bases, and 13 bases lay outside the gene matches. The CDR3 reads CASSLGDPGQYLNEKLFF. Written as DNA, the CDR3 is TGCGCCAGCAGCTTGGGAGACCCGGGACAGTATTTAAATGAAAAACTGTTTTTT.

V usage is TRBV2 and J usage is TRBJ2-2; the match to TRBD2 covers 12 bases. This CDR3 has 16 residues. The V gene's germline CDR1 is SNHLY and CDR2 FYNNEI. The junction had 2 bases not matched to a gene; V was cut back by 5 bases and J by 1 base. CDR3 coding DNA: TGTGCCAGCAGTATGACTAGCGGGAGGAACACCGGGGAGCTGTTTTTT. Amino acid sequence: CASSMTSGRNTGELFF.

This chain joins TRBV5-1 and TRBJ2-1; 9 nucleotides align to TRBD2. CDR1 is SGHRS and CDR2 is YFSETQ in the germline V gene. The CDR3 runs 21 residues. V lost 0 bases and J lost 0; bases outside the gene matches: 16. CDR3 nucleotides: TGCGCCAGCAGCTTGGCCTTATGGCGGGAGGGCCACAGGAACTCCTACAATGAGCAGTTCTTC. Protein: CASSLALWREGHRNSYNEQFF.

The J gene is TRBJ2-3, the V gene TRBV3-1 (or the pseudogene TRBV3-2); 8 bases are a match to TRBD2. The trim removed 3 bases at V and 0 bases at J, leaving 2 bases unmatched. Germline V gene lookup returns CDR1 LGHDT and CDR2 YNNKEL (reference sequence). The CDR3 runs to 15 residues. The CDR3 sequence is CASSQAGGSTDTQYF. In DNA form, the CDR3 reads TGTGCCAGCAGCCAGGCGGGAGGCAGCACAGATACGCAGTATTTT.

This chain uses TRBV28 with TRBJ2-7; tentatively, D is TRBD1 (5 bases). CDR1 is MDHEN and CDR2 is SYDVKM in the germline V gene. This CDR3 is 13 amino acids long. The ends were cut back, 7 bases at V and 5 bases at J, with 15 bases in the middle. The CDR3: CASIPGSLHEQYF. In DNA form, the CDR3 reads TGTGCCAGCATCCCAGGGTCTCTCCACGAGCAGTACTTC. The full variable domain, in which reference TRBV28 and TRBJ2-7 provide the parts outside the CDR3, is DVKVTQSSRYLVKRTGEKVFLECVQDMDHENMFWYRQDPGLGLRLIYFSYDVKMKEKGDIPEGYSVSREKKERFSLILESASTNQTSMYLCASIPGSLHEQYFGPGTRLTVT.

V gene TRBV7-9 combines with J gene TRBJ2-2; tentative D call: TRBD2 (6 bases). V dropped 1 base and J dropped 1 base, with 13 bases sitting between them. The germline CDR1 and CDR2 sequences are SEHNR and FQNEAQ (reference sequence). The CDR3 runs 17 residues. CDR3 sequence reads: CASSLGLLAMNTGELFF. The CDR3 DNA reads as TGTGCCAGCAGCTTAGGTCTACTAGCCATGAACACCGGGGAGCTGTTTTTT.

The chain joins TRBV6-5 to TRBJ1-2; 7 bases are a match to TRBD1. After removal of 6 bases from V and 5 bases from J, the junction contained 9 bases not matched to a gene. The CDR3 spans 14 residues. Germline CDR1 and CDR2: MNHEY and SVGAGI. The CDR3 sequence is CASRRGQWLYGYTF. The CDR3 DNA reads as TGTGCCAGCAGAAGGGGACAGTGGTTATATGGCTACACCTTC.

V gene TRBV6-5 combines with J gene TRBJ2-7, with a tentative D call TRBD2 (5 bases). The CDR3 totals 15 residues. Germline V CDR1 and CDR2: MNHEY, SVGAGI. V dropped 0 bases and J dropped 1 base, with 10 bases sitting between them. In DNA, the CDR3 is TGTGCCAGCAGTTACTCGAGGGAAGGTTCCTACGAGCAGTACTTC. Its translation is CASSYSREGSYEQYF.

The rearrangement uses TRBV4-2 and TRBJ2-3, with D possibly TRBD1 on 6 matching bases. Germline V gives CDR1 LGHNA, CDR2 YNFKEQ. The V end was cut by 3 bases, the J end by 7 bases, with 8 bases between. This CDR3 comprises 12 residues. CDR3 amino acids: CASSQGANTQYF. CDR3 DNA: TGTGCCAGCAGCCAGGGGGCAAATACGCAGTATTTT.

This sequence joins TRBV30 and TRBJ2-2, with TRBD1 matching over 8 bases. Germline CDR1 and CDR2: GTSNPN and SVGIG (reference sequence). This CDR3 contains 13 residues. J lost 3 bases, V lost 3 bases, and 0 bases had no gene match. The CDR3 DNA sequence: TGTGCCTGGAGGACAGGGGACACCGGGGAGCTGTTTTTT. Translating it yields CAWRTGDTGELFF.

This chain uses TRBV5-1 with TRBJ1-6; 10 bases match TRBD1. V lost 5 bases, J lost 0 bases, and 8 bases stayed unmatched. This CDR3 has 18 amino acids. Germline lookup yields CDR1 SGHRS and CDR2 YFSETQ. As DNA, the CDR3 is TGCGCCAGCAGGGCGACAGGGGGCGAAAGCTCCTATAATTCACCCCTCCACTTT. Its translation is CASRATGGESSYNSPLHF.

The gene calls are TRBV24-1 and TRBJ2-7; D perhaps matches TRBD2 (5 bases). Germline CDR1 is KGHDR and CDR2 is SFDVKD. Trimming stripped 3 bases from V and 7 bases from J, with 12 bases between. This CDR3 is 13 amino acids long. The CDR3 here is CATSDTRLEEQYF. DNA for the CDR3: TGTGCCACCAGTGATACTAGACTGGAAGAGCAGTACTTC.

The V and J genes are TRBV5-1 and TRBJ1-2; D might be TRBD1 (6 bases). V was cut by 4 bases and J by 8 bases, with 15 bases left in between. The CDR3 covers 13 residues. From germline, CDR1 is SGHRS and CDR2 YFSETQ. The DNA for the CDR3 is TGCGCCAGCAGCCCCGGGACATCAGCCGGCTACACCTTC. It translates to CASSPGTSAGYTF. Drawing the rest from reference TRBV5-1 and TRBJ1-2, the complete variable domain is KAGVTQTPRYLIKTRGQQVTLSCSPISGHRSVSWYQQTPGQGLQFLFEYFSETQRNKGNFPGRFSGRQFSNSRSEMNVSTLELGDSALYLCASSPGTSAGYTFGSGTRLTVV.

The chain has TRBV18 and TRBJ1-5; 8 bases line up with TRBD1. After removal of 4 bases from V and 7 bases from J, the junction contained 6 bases not matched to a gene. Per germline, CDR1 KGHSH and CDR2 LQKENI. This CDR3 spans 14 amino acids. This CDR3 is CASSQEDRDQPQHF. Here the CDR3 DNA reads TGTGCCAGCTCACAAGAGGACAGGGACCAGCCCCAGCATTTT.

This chain links TRBV10-3 with TRBJ1-3; no clear D gene. V was shortened by 0 bases and J by 4 bases, with 10 bases between the two germline ends. Germline values: CDR1 ENHRY, CDR2 SYGVKD. The CDR3 is 15 amino acids. CDR3 sequence reads: CAISESESGGNTIYF. The DNA for the CDR3 is TGTGCCATCAGTGAGTCGGAGTCGGGGGGAAACACCATATATTTT.

This clone has just one count. V gene TRBV3-1 (or the pseudogene TRBV3-2) combines with J gene TRBJ2-1, with 7 positions matching TRBD2. This CDR3 has 14 amino acids. The V segment lost 4 bases and the J segment 8 bases; nucleotides outside the gene matches: 8. Germline CDR1 reads LGHDT; CDR2 reads YNNKEL (reference sequence). CDR3 nucleotide sequence: TGTGCCAGCAGCCCCAGCGGGAAGTCTCATGAGCAGTTCTTC. Its translation: CASSPSGKSHEQFF.